This entry describes one TCR beta chain. The CDR3 contains 15 residues. Germline values: CDR1 SGHAT, CDR2 FQDESV (reference sequence). Trimming took 4 bases from V and 1 from J; bases not matched to a gene: 7. In the authors' methods: Reference gene primer amplification yielded estimated nucleated cell counts. TCRdb's copy holds only in-frame clones and misses some; the assay was immunoSEQ multiplex PCR. V and J calls and clone size are as listed in that table; D and trimming were resolved from the DNA. Found here are a few hundred thousand clones, around 90% of them singletons; the top ten hold about 1.7%. All enrollees were about 18 to 100 years old and from approximately 24 US areas. Cohort allocation depended upon clinical history that participants reported. The sample belongs to a study of blood T cell repertoires in COVID-19. Across the whole study: From T cells, B-cell-depleted T cells, or PBMCs came the material, which was cDNA or gDNA.

J is TRBJ2-7 and V is TRBV11-1, with 7 bases lining up with TRBD1. This sequence originates from a woman younger than 35 with acute COVID-19. Sequencing input: PBMCs or T cells enriched from blood (not recorded which). The CDR3 protein is CASSSQGVGSYEQYF. In DNA form, the CDR3 reads TGTGCCAGCAGCTCCCAGGGGGTAGGGTCCTACGAGCAGTACTTC.